Detailed here is one T cell receptor beta chain. This specimen belongs to a study of control samples from healthy donors and cancer patients. Germline V lookup: CDR1 MNHEY, CDR2 SVGEGT. V dropped 4 bases and J dropped 5 bases, with 15 bases sitting between them. CDR3 length: 14 amino acids. Method: immunoSEQ multiplex PCR; TCRdb's copy keeps in-frame clones and lacks some. The sample has some 150,000 clones, approximately 94% seen once. This rearrangement joins TRBV6-2 or TRBV6-3 to TRBJ2-7; D is perhaps TRBD1 or TRBD2 (5 bases each). Material: blood. The clonotype was recovered from a man in his forties in good health. The CDR3 protein is CASSFVLQGDEQYF. The CDR3 DNA follows: TGTGCCAGCAGTTTCGTACTCCAGGGAGACGAGCAGTACTTC.